This TCR beta chain was sequenced during a study of OX40 agonist ivuxolimab in advanced cancers. For the study at large: Those enrolled were 80% to 85% male, with a mean age of 60 years and ages from 23 to 79.

The timepoints at which blood was sampled were baseline, cycle 4 day 1, and cycle 7 day 1. The table came from immunoSEQ multiplex PCR; TCRdb's copy has only in-frame clones and leaves some out. Here the sample spans 80,000 or so clones, about 90% being singletons. Per germline, CDR1 LNHDA and CDR2 SQIVND (reference sequence). V dropped 10 bases and J dropped 0 bases, with 16 bases sitting between them. The CDR3 runs to 14 residues. The clonotype comes from an adult with an advanced solid tumor such as melanoma, head and neck, liver or kidney cancer. Sample: CD4+ or CD8+ T cells sorted from blood, taken in a trial of the OX40 agonist ivuxolimab. The chain has TRBV19 and TRBJ2-7; D possibly corresponds to TRBD2 (6 bases). CDR3 nucleotides: TGTGCCACCTCTTGGGGGGAGGCCTCCTACGAGCAGTACTTC. Protein sequence: CATSWGEASYEQYF.